The sequence of this T cell receptor beta chain was determined in a study of T cell responses to AZD1222 COVID-19 vaccine. General observations from the study: The donor group comprised mostly white British people and more females; the analysis possibly underestimated clonal diversity.

Profiled with immunoSEQ multiplex PCR; TCRdb holds only in-frame clones, not every one. The sample lists 100,000 to 150,000 clones, around 89% occurring once. Of note for this clone: Its antigen is unidentified.

Germline CDR1 and CDR2: GTSNPN and SVGIG (reference sequence). The CDR3 length is 15 residues. The V end was cut by 2 bases, the J end by 6 bases, with 19 bases between. The sequencing used peripheral blood, collected on day 0 of AZD1222 vaccination. The chain carries TRBV30 and TRBJ1-2; D remains ambiguous. The TCR originated in an adult in good health. CDR3 loop: CAWSSKTAPQNGYTF. CDR3 sequence (DNA): TGTGCCTGGAGTTCGAAGACCGCTCCGCAAAATGGCTACACCTTC. Complete variable domain (other parts from reference TRBV30 and TRBJ1-2): SQTIHQWPATLVQPVGSPLSLECTVEGTSNPNLYWYRQAAGRGLQLLFYSVGIGQISSEVPQNLSASRPQDRQFILSSKKLLLSDSGFYLCAWSSKTAPQNGYTFGSGTRLTVV.